Listed here are 17 T cell receptor beta chains from one sample, sequenced in a study of post-analysis software for immune sequencing data (dated by TCRdb to about 2015). What the work shows at the level of the full study, not this receptor alone: Significantly higher frequencies in patients than in controls were found for roughly 5 TRBV segments, including TRBV5-6, TRBV5-1 and TRBV20-1.

These receptors' targets are unknown. Library preparation used PCR. These reads were obtained on an Illumina HiSeq 2500. To reduce PCR and sequencing biases, unique molecular identifiers were built into the TCR beta cDNA libraries. TCRdb redid the processing of the public reads, applying fastp at Q25 and MiXCR, and retained in-frame beta chains. Entries that share a CDR3 protein sequence are merged under the most common genes and DNA. The sample includes hundreds of thousands of distinct CDR3 sequences, with 25% to 30% observed a single time. Around 0.56% of the sample comes from the top ten. Source material: blood. These receptors all stem from a girl aged 10 to 17 with multiple sclerosis.

V gene TRBV6-4 combines with J gene TRBJ2-7, with TRBD1 matching 11 bases. The CDR3 is made up of 14 amino acids. V shed 6 bases and J 3 bases; nucleotides not matched to a gene: 4. CDR1 is MRHNA, CDR2 SNTAGT, per germline. In DNA, the CDR3 is TGTGCCAGCAGGGACGGGACAGGGGGCTACGAGCAGTACTTC. Its translation: CASRDGTGGYEQYF.

This clonotype was counted between two and nine times. This rearrangement joins TRBV6-1 to TRBJ2-3; unclear D gene. V lost 2 bases and J lost 0, with 9 bases in between. Germline V gene sequence: CDR1 MNHNS, CDR2 SASEGT. This CDR3 comprises 15 residues. CDR3 DNA: TGTGCCAGCAGTGAAATTCTCGCTAGCACAGATACGCAGTATTTT. It specifies CASSEILASTDTQYF.

This clonotype was recorded many times. The V and J genes are TRBV20-1 and TRBJ2-7, with a tentative D call TRBD1 (6 bases). The CDR3 is made up of 12 amino acids. In germline, CDR1 is DFQATT, CDR2 SNEGSKA (reference sequence). The germline V and J ends were trimmed by 5 bases and 1 base, with 9 bases remaining between them. The CDR3 DNA reads TGCAGTGCTCACGACAGGTCCTACGAGCAGTACTTC. This encodes CSAHDRSYEQYF.

This clonotype was observed a handful of times. In DNA form, the CDR3 reads TGCGCCAGCAGCTTGGCCGCGGGAGGGCCAGGATTCTCCTACAATGAGCAGTTCTTC. Encoded protein: CASSLAAGGPGFSYNEQFF. This chain uses TRBV5-1 with TRBJ2-1, with 9 bases aligning to TRBD2. With V trimmed by 0 bases and J by 0 bases, 10 bases remained unmatched. CDR3 length: 19 amino acids. Germline V gene data show CDR1 as SGHRS and CDR2 as YFSETQ.

The sample holds a few counts of this clonotype. The rearrangement uses TRBV20-1 and TRBJ2-3; 10 nucleotides agree with TRBD2. V was clipped by 3 bases and J by 3 bases; unmatched bases: 6. Germline CDR1 DFQATT, CDR2 SNEGSKA (reference sequence). The CDR3 spans 15 residues. The CDR3 region has the DNA TGCAGTGCTAGTGCACTAGCGGGACTTACAGATACGCAGTATTTT. The encoded protein is CSASALAGLTDTQYF.

This clonotype appeared many times. The genes are TRBV29-1 and TRBJ2-1; TRBD2 might be the D (5 bases). The V end lost 7 bases, the J end lost 5 bases, and 15 bases lay between the germline ends. The CDR3 length is 13 residues. Germline CDR1 SQVTM, CDR2 ANQGSEA. The CDR3 region is CSAHFGRDNEQFF. CDR3 nucleotide sequence: TGCAGCGCCCACTTTGGGAGAGACAATGAGCAGTTCTTC.

This clonotype was seen a handful of times. This chain's CDR3 is CASSPTSPAQYF. CDR3 DNA: TGTGCCAGCAGCCCGACTAGTCCGGCCCAGTACTTC. The V call is TRBV7-2, the J call TRBJ2-5; tentative D call: TRBD2 (6 bases). V lost 5 bases and J 9 bases, leaving 13 bases between the germline ends. Germline values: CDR1 SGHTA, CDR2 FQGNSA. The CDR3 is made up of 12 amino acids.

V and J are TRBV7-9 and TRBJ2-7; TRBD1 matches at 7 bases. Trimming removed 5 bases from V and 1 base from J; junction bases left unmatched: 8. There are 15 residues in the CDR3. The germline gives CDR1 SEHNR, CDR2 FQNEAQ (reference sequence). The CDR3, as DNA: TGTGCCAGCAGCCCCACAGGGGTGGGGTCCTACGAGCAGTACTTC. Translating gives CASSPTGVGSYEQYF.

This clonotype was seen a few times. The V and J genes are TRBV7-2 and TRBJ2-1, with D perhaps TRBD1 or TRBD2 (5 bases each). The length of the CDR3 is 17 residues. V gave up 5 bases and J gave up 6 bases, with 23 bases separating them. The germline gives CDR1 SGHTA, CDR2 FQGNSA. Here the CDR3 reads CASSLGPPGPRLNEQFF. The CDR3 DNA is TGTGCCAGCAGCCTGGGGCCTCCGGGACCAAGACTCAATGAGCAGTTCTTC.

The gene calls are TRBV6-1 and TRBJ1-1; tentative D call: TRBD1 (6 bases). The CDR3 runs 13 residues. Germline V CDR1 and CDR2: MNHNS, SASEGT. Between the trimmed V and J ends, which lost 0 bases and 4 bases, there was a span of 6 bases. The CDR3 loop is CASSEAGGTEAFF. For the CDR3, the DNA is TGTGCCAGCAGTGAAGCAGGGGGCACTGAAGCTTTCTTT.

This clonotype has more than one count but fewer than ten. V gene TRBV20-1 combines with J gene TRBJ2-7; D is unclear. Germline V gives CDR1 DFQATT, CDR2 SNEGSKA (reference sequence). Deletions cut 0 bases from V and 2 bases from J, with 11 bases between. The CDR3 extends over 14 amino acids. The CDR3 region is CSARDSRRAYEQYF. CDR3 in DNA: TGCAGTGCTAGAGATTCACGGCGAGCCTACGAGCAGTACTTC.

The CDR3 sequence is CASRPLTGTGAGAFF. The CDR3 DNA reads as TGTGCCAGCAGACCCTTGACCGGGACAGGGGCGGGAGCTTTCTTT. The chain links TRBV28 to TRBJ1-1, with TRBD1 matching over 10 bases. This CDR3 has 15 amino acids. V lost 6 bases, J lost 10 bases, and 14 bases stayed unmatched. Germline CDR1 MDHEN, CDR2 SYDVKM.

The sample holds a few counts of this clonotype. This chain uses TRBV6-1 with TRBJ1-2, with 11 bases lining up with TRBD1. Germline V gene data show CDR1 as MNHNS and CDR2 as SASEGT. The CDR3 loop spans 18 amino acids. J lost 2 bases, V lost 3 bases, and 11 bases had no gene match. DNA for the CDR3: TGTGCCAGCAGTGACCCGGGACAGGGGGGATTCAGGAACTATGGCTACACCTTC. Translated: CASSDPGQGGFRNYGYTF.

This sequence joins TRBV20-1 and TRBJ1-5, with a possible D match to TRBD1 (6 bases). CDR1 and CDR2 (germline): DFQATT, SNEGSKA (reference sequence). V was cut by 6 bases and J by 6 bases, with 21 bases left in between. The CDR3 consists of 15 residues. The CDR3 here is CSAPKRGVPGQPQHF. The CDR3 DNA reads as TGCAGTGCCCCGAAGAGGGGGGTCCCCGGTCAGCCCCAGCATTTT.

In this sample, this clonotype turned up a few times. The chain couples TRBV7-2 to TRBJ2-5, with TRBD2 matching over 7 bases. TRBJ2-7 matches the DNA end more closely, so the J call is doubtful. CDR3 length: 15 residues. The germline V gene has CDR1 SGHTA and CDR2 FQGNSA. The CDR3 sequence: CASSPLAARGDEQYF. The CDR3 DNA reads as TGTGCCAGCAGCCCATTAGCGGCCCGGGGGGACGAGCAGTACTTC.

This chain joins TRBV20-1 and TRBJ2-1; no definite D call. There are 15 residues in the CDR3. The germline V and J ends were trimmed by 4 bases and 0 bases, with 13 bases remaining between them. The V gene's germline CDR1 is DFQATT and CDR2 SNEGSKA (reference sequence). DNA for the CDR3: TGCAGTGCTATAGACCCGGGTTCCTCCTACAATGAGCAGTTCTTC. This gives the protein CSAIDPGSSYNEQFF.

In its sample, this clonotype was seen a few times. As DNA, the CDR3 is TGTGCCAGCATCGGGCGGGACGGCACAGATACGCAGTATTTT. Amino acid sequence: CASIGRDGTDTQYF. The V call is TRBV27, the J call TRBJ2-3; possibly TRBD2 for D (6 bases). The ends were cut back, 7 bases at V and 1 base at J, with 12 bases in the middle. Germline loops: CDR1 MNHEY, CDR2 SMNVEV (reference sequence). The CDR3 contains 14 residues.